This T cell receptor beta chain was sequenced in a study of control samples from healthy donors and cancer patients. Only in-frame clones appear in the TCRdb table, and some are missing; sequencing was by immunoSEQ multiplex PCR. The sample carries some 25,000 clones, about 81% recorded once. The germline V gene encodes CDR1 LGHDT and CDR2 YNNKEL (reference sequence). There are 13 residues in the CDR3. V gave up 2 bases and J gave up 4 bases, with 8 bases separating them. The receptor was derived from a man aged 60 to 69 with colorectal cancer. Sequencing was performed on PBMCs. V and J are TRBV3-1 (or the pseudogene TRBV3-2) and TRBJ1-1; D gene unclear. This CDR3 is CASSQNRGTEAFF. The CDR3 nucleotides are TGTGCCAGCAGCCAAAATCGAGGCACTGAAGCTTTCTTT.